These T cell receptor beta chains were read from a single sample in a study of radiation and T cells in renal cell carcinoma. Using immunoSEQ multiplex PCR, the repertoire was profiled, and TCRdb retains in-frame clones only, with some absent. Of around 130,000 clones in the sample, more than 75% were seen once. The sample in question was blood, obtained from a patient whose treatment included radiotherapy and nephrectomy. The receptors originated from a woman in her 70s with renal cell carcinoma. CDR3s leave out the opening cysteine and the closing phenylalanine or tryptophan.

v_call	j_call	cdr3_aa
TRBV5-1	TRBJ2-1	ASSLGLAGVRNEQF
TRBV9	TRBJ1-3	ASSVGQLSGNTIY
TRBV5-1	TRBJ2-3	ASSLTDTQY
TRBV5-8	TRBJ2-2	ASRPPKGTGPSGELF
TRBV7-8	TRBJ1-2	ASSLGHSNYGYT
TRBV4-3	TRBJ2-2	ASSQLANTGELF
TRBV9	TRBJ1-1	ASSVFGTGGEVTEAF
TRBV9	TRBJ2-1	ASSTGVAGLNEQF
TRBV9	TRBJ1-2	ASSPRQVGYT
TRBV9	TRBJ1-1	ASSVAGGKGGAF
TRBV19	TRBJ2-1	ASSIEKGLAGGYNEQF
TRBV5-4	TRBJ2-1	ASSFQGTRGNEQF
TRBV7-2	TRBJ2-7	ASSFPGGAGGRYEQY
TRBV7-3	TRBJ1-6	ASSLSRESPLH
TRBV28	TRBJ2-5	ASSLYQGEIETQY
TRBV7-2	TRBJ1-5	ASSLEGTNSNQPQH
TRBV5-6	TRBJ2-5	ASSGTGGDNSPQETQY
TRBV7-6	TRBJ2-2	ASTLLPGQGGVGELF
TRBV5-1	TRBJ2-5	ASSLRVDQGSQY
TRBV27	TRBJ2-1	ASSLSGGARRNEQF
TRBV5-1	TRBJ1-1	ASSFRRGLNTEAF
TRBV28	TRBJ2-3	ASSRLAGGSHNTQY
TRBV19	TRBJ2-7	ASSLGSEQY
TRBV5-1	TRBJ1-3	ASSLGPIARTGNTIY
TRBV9	TRBJ1-2	ASSVDPTKGYGYT
TRBV2	TRBJ2-7	ASGTTDYEQY
TRBV6-6	TRBJ2-1	ASSYRTSGKGEQF
TRBV19	TRBJ1-5	ASSGQGDVGQPQH
TRBV19	TRBJ1-2	ASKWQADERGYT
TRBV7-2	TRBJ1-3	ASALPGSSGNTIY
TRBV7-3	TRBJ1-6	ASKIRNGAIGRSPLH
TRBV9	TRBJ2-1	ASSETSSGANEQF
TRBV27	TRBJ1-6	ASSFQGGAYNSPLH
TRBV7-6	TRBJ2-2	ASSFQGSTGELF
TRBV7-2	TRBJ1-4	ASSPQPGTGYEKLF
TRBV21-1	TRBJ2-3	ASSKEAERGPVGDTQY
TRBV6-4	TRBJ2-1	ASSEGGSYNEQF
TRBV5-1	TRBJ2-5	ASARGAGETQY
TRBV2	TRBJ1-3	ASSAEGGEGNTIY
TRBV4-1	TRBJ2-7	ASSQERQYEQY
TRBV25-1	TRBJ1-6	ACRTGGNYNSPLH
TRBV19	TRBJ1-1	ASLPWQGKNTEAF
TRBV11-2	TRBJ1-1	ASSSTLRDSTMNTEAF
TRBV7-3	TRBJ1-2	ASSLKGRVGYT
TRBV4-2	TRBJ2-7	ASSRGTSGANLYEQY
TRBV28	TRBJ2-7	ASIGQDSYEQY
TRBV30	TRBJ1-1	AWSYLMSTEAF
TRBV4-3	TRBJ2-5	ASSQSPRGETQY
TRBV6-1	TRBJ1-1	ASQGGWPGDTEAF
TRBV27	TRBJ2-7	ASRPTFAGGRYEQY
TRBV7-9	TRBJ1-6	ASSLGPRVGNSPLH
TRBV28	TRBJ1-5	ASRREGKPQH
TRBV5-1	TRBJ2-5	ASSDQETQY
TRBV9	TRBJ1-4	ASSVPGQGPEKLF
TRBV4-3	TRBJ2-6	ASSRDRGGANVLT